Presented here are 23 T cell receptor beta chains from one specimen sequenced in a study of cytomegalovirus exposure and HLA in healthy donors. 60 Vbeta and 13 Jbeta primers were used in PCR. Measured with immunoSEQ multiplex PCR; TCRdb has only the in-frame clones, and not every one. The sample lists 95,000 to 120,000 clones; about 61% were seen once. The source material was PBMCs. Receptors originate from a man aged 18 to 29 in good health and CMV-seropositive.

The chain combines TRBV27 with TRBJ2-1, with 9 bases aligning to TRBD1. Germline CDR1 and CDR2: MNHEY and SMNVEV (reference sequence). V lost 6 bases and J lost 1; bases outside the gene matches: 7. This CDR3 contains 16 residues. CDR3 amino acids: CASSLKGTGSYNEQFF. CDR3 in DNA: TGTGCCAGCAGCTTAAAGGGGACAGGGTCCTACAATGAGCAGTTCTTC.

This clone has just a few counts. This chain connects TRBV30 to TRBJ2-6; 8 bases match TRBD2. This CDR3 contains 17 residues. The germline V gene has CDR1 GTSNPN and CDR2 SVGIG (reference sequence). J lost 5 bases, V lost 8 bases, and 17 bases had no gene match. The CDR3, as DNA: TGTGCCGGCGCGGCTAGCGGGCGCAATACCCGGGCCAACGTCCTGACTTTC. This codes for CAGAASGRNTRANVLTF.

The chain links TRBV9 to TRBJ2-2, with D tentatively TRBD1 (5 bases). V was clipped by 4 bases and J by 1 base, with 11 bases between them. The CDR3 totals 15 residues. The germline V gene encodes CDR1 SGDLS and CDR2 YYNGEE. The CDR3 spells CASSKPRENTGELFF. As DNA, the CDR3 is TGTGCCAGCAGCAAACCCAGGGAGAACACCGGGGAGCTGTTTTTT. Complete variable domain (other parts from reference TRBV9 and TRBJ2-2): DSGVTQTPKHLITATGQRVTLRCSPRSGDLSVYWYQQSLDQGLQFLIQYYNGEERAKGNILERFSAQQFPDLHSELNLSSLELGDSALYFCASSKPRENTGELFFGEGSRLTVL.

The sample holds a few counts of this clone. DNA of the CDR3: TGTGCCAGCAGCCTCTCCCTGGGGGCTCACTATGGCTACACCTTC. Protein product: CASSLSLGAHYGYTF. The chain carries TRBV5-6 and TRBJ1-2; weak D call: TRBD1 (6 bases). The germline gives CDR1 SGHDT, CDR2 YYEEEE. The CDR3 loop spans 15 amino acids. The V end lost 4 bases, the J end lost 3 bases, and 16 bases lay between the germline ends.

In its sample, this clone was seen a few times. J is TRBJ1-1 and V is TRBV11-2; weak D call: TRBD1 (5 bases). This CDR3 spans 13 amino acids. The V end lost 6 bases, the J end lost 1 base, and 9 bases lay between the germline ends. Germline loops: CDR1 SGHAT, CDR2 FQNNGV. The CDR3 bases are TGTGCCAGCAGTCCAGGGAAGAACACTGAAGCTTTCTTT. Protein sequence: CASSPGKNTEAFF.

The V gene is TRBV7-6, the J gene TRBJ2-5, with a possible D match to TRBD1 (6 bases). Germline-derived CDR1 and CDR2 are SGHVS and FNYEAQ. V was cut by 4 bases and J by 2 bases, with 17 bases left in between. This CDR3 spans 16 amino acids. The CDR3 region is CASSSGTPSEQETQYF. CDR3 bases: TGTGCCAGCAGCTCTGGGACACCATCAGAACAAGAGACCCAGTACTTC.

The chain uses TRBV9 and TRBJ2-3; possible D gene TRBD2, 7 bases. This CDR3 comprises 16 residues. In germline, CDR1 is SGDLS, CDR2 YYNGEE. Trimming pared 2 bases from V and 2 bases from J, leaving 15 bases between. DNA of the CDR3: TGTGCCAGCAGCGTCTTGGGGGGGGCATTCACAGATACGCAGTATTTT. It translates to CASSVLGGAFTDTQYF.

The chain combines TRBV5-1 with TRBJ1-6; TRBD1 aligns across 9 bases. The CDR3 is made up of 17 amino acids. V shed 0 bases and J 10 bases; nucleotides not matched to a gene: 11. The germline V gene encodes CDR1 SGHRS and CDR2 YFSETQ. The CDR3: CASSLAGGQGDGSPLHF. DNA for the CDR3: TGCGCCAGCAGCTTGGCCGGGGGACAGGGTGATGGATCACCCCTCCACTTT.

There are a few counts of this clone. V and J are TRBV5-8 and TRBJ2-5, with 8 bases lining up with TRBD2. The CDR3 is 16 residues long. Trimming at V came to 6 bases and at J to 1 base, leaving 11 bases not matched to a gene. Germline-derived CDR1 and CDR2 are SGHTS and YDEGEE. CDR3 DNA: TGTGCCAGCACCCTCGGGCGGGGGGCCCCCCAAGAGACCCAGTACTTC. It encodes CASTLGRGAPQETQYF.

V gene TRBV5-1 combines with J gene TRBJ2-7; 10 bases match TRBD1. V lost 4 bases to trimming and J lost 7 bases; unmatched junction nucleotides: 11. This CDR3 has 15 residues. Germline V gene data show CDR1 as SGHRS and CDR2 as YFSETQ. CDR3 protein: CASSQGDRGVGEQYF. DNA for the CDR3: TGCGCCAGCAGCCAGGGGGACAGGGGCGTAGGAGAGCAGTACTTC.

V gene TRBV5-1 combines with J gene TRBJ2-5, with TRBD1 as a possible D gene (5 bases). V lost 0 bases, J lost 4 bases, and 16 bases lay in between. The CDR3 is 16 residues long. Germline values: CDR1 SGHRS, CDR2 YFSETQ. The CDR3 DNA sequence: TGCGCCAGCAGCTTGGATACTTTAGGGGTACGAGAGACCCAGTACTTC. Translating gives CASSLDTLGVRETQYF.

This clone was picked up a small number of times. The gene calls are TRBV19 and TRBJ1-1; possibly TRBD1 for D (5 bases). In germline, CDR1 is LNHDA, CDR2 SQIVND (reference sequence). V gave up 8 bases and J gave up 0 bases, with 19 bases separating them. This CDR3 has 16 residues. CDR3 sequence (DNA): TGTGCCAGTTCTGACAGCCTACTTGACATGAACACTGAAGCTTTCTTT. Protein: CASSDSLLDMNTEAFF.

The V call is TRBV19, the J call TRBJ1-2; D remains ambiguous. Trimming cost V 4 bases and J 5 bases, with 14 bases left between them. This CDR3 has 14 residues. Germline CDR1 is LNHDA and CDR2 is SQIVND (reference sequence). The CDR3 nucleotides read TGTGCCAGTAGTACGCTGAGGGCCCGATATGGCTACACCTTC. It encodes CASSTLRARYGYTF.

V usage is TRBV2 and J usage is TRBJ2-7, with 9 positions matching TRBD1. The CDR3 extends over 15 amino acids. Germline V gene sequence: CDR1 SNHLY, CDR2 FYNNEI. Germline trimming cut 8 bases from V and 7 bases from J; bases unmatched to any gene: 15. This chain's CDR3 is CASLKGQGFKGEQYV. The CDR3 region has the DNA TGTGCCAGCCTAAAAGGACAGGGGTTTAAGGGAGAGCAGTACGTC.

This clone has a handful of counts. V and J are TRBV6-5 and TRBJ1-1, with D uncertain. The V end was cut by 7 bases, the J end by 1 base, with 10 bases between. Germline V CDR1 and CDR2: MNHEY, SVGAGI. The CDR3 extends over 13 amino acids. CDR3 protein: CASIARGNTEAFF. DNA for the CDR3: TGTGCCAGCATCGCCCGAGGGAACACTGAAGCTTTCTTT.

The chain carries TRBV28 and TRBJ2-7, with D hard to call. Germline-derived CDR1 and CDR2 are MDHEN and SYDVKM. The CDR3 loop spans 13 amino acids. V lost 6 bases, J lost 7 bases, and 16 bases lay in between. The CDR3 nucleotides read TGTGCCAGCAGATCCCCGAGGTGGGGAGAGCAGTACGTC. It encodes CASRSPRWGEQYV.

This sequence joins TRBV15 and TRBJ2-1; 12 positions agree with TRBD2. The CDR3 loop spans 18 amino acids. The germline gives CDR1 LNHNV, CDR2 YYDKDF (reference sequence). The junction had 6 bases not matched to a gene; V was cut back by 0 bases and J by 3 bases. The CDR3 loop reads CATSRDTRTSGDYNEQFF. The CDR3 DNA follows: TGTGCCACCAGCAGAGATACCCGGACTAGCGGGGACTACAATGAGCAGTTCTTC.

This chain links TRBV14 with TRBJ1-1; TRBD1 agrees at 8 bases. Germline-derived CDR1 and CDR2 are SGHDN and FVKESK. This CDR3 has 15 residues. Trimming took 3 bases from V and 6 from J; bases not matched to a gene: 9. The CDR3 protein is CASSQTTGVGAEAFF. The CDR3, as DNA: TGTGCCAGCAGCCAGACGACAGGGGTCGGGGCTGAAGCTTTCTTT.

J is TRBJ2-3 and V is TRBV29-1; the match to TRBD2 covers 11 bases. Germline trimming cut 5 bases from V and 0 bases from J; bases unmatched to any gene: 13. Germline V lookup: CDR1 SQVTM, CDR2 ANQGSEA. The CDR3 sequence is 18 residues long. The DNA for the CDR3 is TGCAGCGTTTGGACTAGCGGGCGGCGAGCCCGTAGCACAGATACGCAGTATTTT. Translated: CSVWTSGRRARSTDTQYF.

The chain joins TRBV9 to TRBJ2-2, with D tentatively TRBD2 (5 bases). This CDR3 spans 15 amino acids. V was shortened by 1 base and J by 5 bases, with 12 bases between the two germline ends. Per germline, CDR1 SGDLS and CDR2 YYNGEE. The CDR3 DNA reads TGTGCCAGCAGCGTATCTCTAGCAAAGACCGGGGAGCTGTTTTTT. This codes for CASSVSLAKTGELFF.

The rearrangement uses TRBV29-1 and TRBJ2-1; 13 nucleotides align to TRBD2. The germline V gene encodes CDR1 SQVTM and CDR2 ANQGSEA. This CDR3 comprises 14 residues. Germline trimming cut 3 bases from V and 9 bases from J; bases unmatched to any gene: 5. In DNA form, the CDR3 reads TGCAGCGTTGATGGGACTAGCGGGGAAACTGAGCAGTTCTTC. Its translation: CSVDGTSGETEQFF.

This clone was detected a few times. V and J are TRBV10-1 and TRBJ1-6; D gene unclear. There are 19 residues in the CDR3. CDR1 is WNHNN, CDR2 SYGVQD, per germline (reference sequence). V was cut by 8 bases and J by 0 bases, with 23 bases left in between. The CDR3 nucleotides are TGCGCCAGCCCCCGACAAAAGTTGATCATAAGCTCCTATAATTCACCCCTCCACTTT. This codes for CASPRQKLIISSYNSPLHF.

The chain recombines TRBV19 with TRBJ1-2, with D unclear. This CDR3 comprises 14 residues. Per the germline V gene, CDR1 is LNHDA and CDR2 is SQIVND (reference sequence). Trimming shortened V by 5 bases and J by 5 bases, and 15 bases separated the two germline ends. DNA of the CDR3: TGTGCCAGTAGTTCGGTAGGCCAGGATTATGGCTACACCTTC. Its translation is CASSSVGQDYGYTF.